This T cell receptor (beta chain) was identified during a study of neurological immune-mediated disorders. Study conclusions and caveats: Private repertoires in all groups were suggested by the finding that expanded clones across subjects shared no CDR3 amino acid sequences. HTLV-1-associated myelopathy had the most TCR clonal expansion, while multiple sclerosis had the least, a level that fell below healthy controls.

This clonotype was seen at least ten times. Its antigen remains unidentified. Sequencing runs each yielded over 200 million TCR-beta sequences from 15-18 subjects. MiXCR, applied by TCRdb to the 5' RACE reads, yields one record per CDR3 protein. The table lists fewer than 85,000 distinct CDR3 sequences, approximately 17% of them singletons. The germline V and J ends were trimmed by 7 bases and 5 bases, with 21 bases remaining between them. The germline V gene has CDR1 SGHRS and CDR2 YFSETQ. This CDR3 spans 15 amino acids. V usage is TRBV5-1 and J usage is TRBJ2-5; tentatively, D is TRBD1 (6 bases). The sample consisted of PBMCs. This clonotype was sampled from a woman between 40 and 50 years old in good health. Here the CDR3 reads CASVLTGLTGETQYF. DNA for the CDR3: TGCGCCAGCGTGCTGACAGGTCTTACTGGGGAGACCCAGTACTTC.